This entry features one T cell receptor (beta chain) sequence. The target antigen is unknown. This entry comes from a study of T cells in localized non-small cell lung cancer. Method: immunoSEQ multiplex PCR; TCRdb's copy keeps in-frame clones and lacks some. The sample shows 90,000 to 95,000 clones, around 90% of them seen only once. Study findings and constraints: Paired adjacent lung recovered a median about 60 of the top 100 tumor clones. Maximal T cell clonality occurred in uninvolved adjacent lung, with tumor ranking below it. Among blood samples, higher T cell density accompanied longer overall survival.

The starting material was peripheral blood, obtained before any cancer treatment. The TCR was taken from a man aged 35 to 69 with stage I squamous cell lung carcinoma.

DNA for the CDR3: TGTGCCACCAGCAGGGGGGGGACTAGCGGGGTCACAGATACGCAGTATTTT. Translating it yields CATSRGGTSGVTDTQYF. The chain links TRBV15 to TRBJ2-3, with 13 bases matching TRBD2. Germline V gene sequence: CDR1 LNHNV, CDR2 YYDKDF (reference sequence). With 3 bases clipped from V and 2 bases from J, the junction kept 5 bases outside the gene matches. The CDR3 has 17 amino acids.